This TCR beta chain was sequenced during a study of shared clonotypes between healthy human individuals. The study's findings and limits: Sampling covered nothing but blood. Tissue TCR repertoires likely differ from those found in blood.

Comment on this clone: Its antigen is as yet unknown.

Trimming removed 5 bases from V and 0 bases from J, with 20 bases in between. The CDR3 covers 18 residues. Germline CDR1 and CDR2: SEHNR and FQNEAQ (reference sequence). Only Caucasian adults living in Nashville, Tennessee made up the donor group. Data came from immunoSEQ multiplex PCR; TCRdb stores just in-frame clones and leaves some out. The sample consists of about 1.4 million clones, approximately 96% of them appearing once. This sequence joins TRBV7-9 and TRBJ2-1; no reliable D call. The sample comprised naive CD4+ T cells sorted from blood. This sample's subset: CD45RA+ positively selected. The TCR comes from a man aged 25 to 40 in good health. CDR3 coding DNA: TGTGCCAGCAGCCGATCATTTGCCGGGTCCAGCTCCTACAATGAGCAGTTCTTC. Protein: CASSRSFAGSSSYNEQFF.